Below are 22 T cell receptor beta chains sequenced from a single sample in a study of breast tumors, draining lymph nodes, adjacent tissues. Samples came from axillary lymph nodes draining the breast cancer. TCRdb reprocessed the multiplex PCR reads with MiXCR, giving one entry per CDR3 protein. The sample lists approximately 200,000 distinct CDR3 sequences, roughly 31% occurring once. Material: axillary lymph node tissue. The receptors here all came from a female donor with breast cancer. Some clones in this sample may be carry-over from other donors' samples.

CDR3 DNA: TGTGCCAGCAGCCCAAACAGGGGGCGAGCTGAAGCTTTCTTT. This sequence encodes CASSPNRGRAEAFF. This chain uses TRBV11-2 with TRBJ1-1, with 9 bases matching TRBD1. The CDR3 consists of 14 residues. From germline, CDR1 is SGHAT and CDR2 FQNNGV. V gave up 5 bases and J gave up 6 bases; unmatched junction bases: 7. The full variable domain, in which reference TRBV11-2 and TRBJ1-1 provide the parts outside the CDR3, is EAGVAQSPRYKIIEKRQSVAFWCNPISGHATLYWYQQILGQGPKLLIQFQNNGVVDDSQLPKDRFSAERLKGVDSTLKIQPAKLEDSAVYLCASSPNRGRAEAFFGQGTRLTVV.

This clonotype was detected ten times or more. Being one base from a much bigger clone, this may be a read error. Here the CDR3 reads CASSWQGSTDTQYF. The CDR3, as DNA: TGTGCCAGCAGCTGGCAGGGGAGCACAGATACGCAGTATTTT. The V call is TRBV5-6, the J call TRBJ2-3, with a tentative D call TRBD1 (6 bases). Per germline, CDR1 SGHDT and CDR2 YYEEEE. The V end lost 3 bases, the J end lost 0 bases, and 8 bases lay between the germline ends. The CDR3 contains 14 residues.

This clonotype was seen at least ten times. This rearrangement joins TRBV24-1 to TRBJ2-5; 13 nucleotides match TRBD2. The CDR3 covers 16 residues. Germline loops: CDR1 KGHDR, CDR2 SFDVKD. With V trimmed by 4 bases and J by 2 bases, 3 bases remained unmatched. The DNA for the CDR3 is TGTGCCACCAGTGACCCGGGACTAGCGGGGCAAGAGACCCAGTACTTC. As protein: CATSDPGLAGQETQYF.

This clonotype was counted many times. This chain's CDR3 is CASSESGRGYGYTF. CDR3 DNA: TGTGCCAGCAGTGAATCGGGCAGGGGCTATGGCTACACCTTC. The chain has TRBV25-1 and TRBJ1-2, with D perhaps matching TRBD1 (6 bases). V was cut by 1 base and J by 4 bases, with 10 bases left in between. The CDR3 has 14 residues. The germline V gene has CDR1 MGHDK and CDR2 SYGVNS.

This clonotype has just one count. A single base separates this from a much larger clone, so it may be a read error. The CDR3 end shows no conserved phenylalanine or tryptophan, and so a read error is likely. The chain employs TRBV12-3 or TRBV12-4 and TRBJ1-1; D gene uncertain. V gave up 6 bases and J gave up 0 bases, with 11 bases separating them. This CDR3 spans 14 amino acids. The DNA of the CDR3 is TGTGCCAGCAGGACCACACTCATGAACACTGAAGCTTTCCTT. Protein product: CASRTTLMNTEAFL.

This clonotype showed up many times. The genes are TRBV5-1 and TRBJ2-3; TRBD1 matches at 8 bases. Trimming at V came to 4 bases and at J to 5 bases, leaving 6 bases not matched to a gene. The CDR3 sequence is 14 residues long. Germline CDR1 and CDR2: SGHRS and YFSETQ. This chain's CDR3 is CASSLRTGQDTQYF. The CDR3 DNA reads TGCGCCAGCAGCCTTCGGACAGGGCAAGATACGCAGTATTTT.

This chain uses TRBV7-2 with TRBJ1-2; perhaps TRBD1 as D (6 bases). The germline V gene has CDR1 SGHTA and CDR2 FQGNSA. CDR3 length equals 15 residues. V was pared by 5 bases and J by 2 bases, with 15 bases between. The CDR3 loop is CASSPSFTGNYGYTF. The CDR3 bases are TGTGCCAGCAGCCCTAGCTTTACAGGGAACTATGGCTACACCTTC.

This clonotype was seen repeatedly, ten times or more. The V gene is TRBV29-1, the J gene TRBJ2-2; the match to TRBD2 covers 8 bases. The CDR3 consists of 11 residues. Per germline, CDR1 SQVTM and CDR2 ANQGSEA. CDR3 protein: CGGGGTGELFF. The CDR3 DNA sequence: TGCGGTGGCGGGGGGACCGGGGAGCTGTTTTTT.

In this sample, this clonotype turned up a few times. With a much larger clone just one base away, this may be a read error. The CDR3 region has the DNA TGCGCCAGCAGCTTGGCCCCCAGGGCCTACTCTGGAGACACCATATATTTT. Its protein product is CASSLAPRAYSGDTIYF. This chain links TRBV5-1 with TRBJ1-3, with D possibly being TRBD1 (5 bases). CDR3 length: 17 residues. Germline V gives CDR1 SGHRS, CDR2 YFSETQ.

This clonotype was seen at least ten times. This chain connects TRBV3-1 to TRBJ2-5, with 7 bases fitting TRBD1. The CDR3 runs to 13 residues. J lost 2 bases, V lost 7 bases, and 4 bases had no gene match. Germline V gene lookup returns CDR1 LGHDT and CDR2 YNNKEL (reference sequence). The CDR3 loop is CASTGGAQETQYF. The DNA for the CDR3 is TGTGCCAGCACAGGGGGAGCGCAAGAGACCCAGTACTTC.

This clonotype was detected ten times or more. J is TRBJ2-5 and V is TRBV7-2; TRBD1 might be the D (5 bases). V was cut by 5 bases and J by 5 bases, with 24 bases left in between. Germline V CDR1 and CDR2: SGHTA, FQGNSA. CDR3 length: 17 amino acids. The CDR3 here is CASSPSLLQVKGETQYF. Written as DNA, the CDR3 is TGTGCCAGCAGCCCCTCATTATTACAGGTGAAGGGGGAGACCCAGTACTTC.

In this sample, this clonotype turned up many times. The V gene is TRBV7-2, the J gene TRBJ1-5; D unresolved. CDR1 is SGHTA, CDR2 FQGNSA, per germline. The V gene lost 4 bases and the J gene lost 3 bases, with 13 bases spanning the gap. This CDR3 has 15 amino acids. The DNA of the CDR3 is TGTGCCAGCAGCTCCTACGGTGGGTTCAATCAGCCCCAGCATTTT. This encodes CASSSYGGFNQPQHF.

The gene calls are TRBV2 and TRBJ2-1, with 10 bases aligning to TRBD2. Looked up from germline, CDR1 is SNHLY and CDR2 is FYNNEI. Trimming at V came to 6 bases and at J to 8 bases, leaving 10 bases not matched to a gene. The CDR3 is 15 residues long. The CDR3 DNA reads as TGTGCCAGCAGCGTGTCTAGCGGGAGTATCGATGAGCAGTTCTTC. Translated: CASSVSSGSIDEQFF.

With regard to this clonotype: One end of the junction fails to match germline, which may point to a read error. The chain joins TRBV15 to TRBJ2-5; D gene ambiguous. CDR3 length: 14 residues. Germline CDR1 is LNHNV and CDR2 is YYDKDF (reference sequence). The CDR3 region is CATSLTWAQETQYF. Written as DNA, the CDR3 is TGTGCTACCAGCTTGACTTGGGCCCAAGAGACCCAGTACTTC.

On this clonotype itself: An end of the junction does not agree with germline; a read error may underlie this. The V gene is TRBV4-3, the J gene TRBJ2-2; 7 bases agree with TRBD1. The CDR3 is 18 residues long. CDR1 is LGHNA and CDR2 is YSLEER in the germline V gene. Written as DNA, the CDR3 is TGCGCCAGCAGCCAAGACCATGGGGTTAGAGGGGGCGACGGGGAGCTGTCTTTT. This translates into CASSQDHGVRGGDGELSF.

Remarks on this clonotype: A clone one base away is much larger, so this may be a read error. This CDR3 fails to terminate in the conserved phenylalanine or tryptophan, so it likely reflects a read error. The chain recombines TRBV6-6 with TRBJ2-7; 7 bases match TRBD2. This CDR3 region has 18 residues. Germline CDR1 and CDR2: MNHNY and SVGAGI (reference sequence). The CDR3 nucleotides are TGTGCCAGCAGTCACTCGATGCAGCTAGCGGTTACCCTCTACGAGCAGTACCTC. It is translated as CASSHSMQLAVTLYEQYL.

The genes are TRBV5-4 and TRBJ2-1; 12 nucleotides line up with TRBD2. The J segment lost 8 bases and the V segment lost 7 bases, leaving 10 bases of the junction unmatched. The V gene's germline CDR1 is SGHNT and CDR2 YYREEE (reference sequence). CDR3 size: 15 residues. Written as DNA, the CDR3 is TGTGCCAGCGGCCAGCGACTAGCGGGGGTTGATGAGCAGTTCTTC. Its protein product is CASGQRLAGVDEQFF.

Details on this clonotype: A junction boundary mismatches the germline segment, possibly from a read error. The chain is built from TRBV19 and TRBJ1-5; no clear D. This CDR3 is built from 11 residues. Germline CDR1 is LNHDA and CDR2 is SQIVND (reference sequence). The CDR3 DNA is TGTGCCAGTAGATCGATCACGGCCCAGCGTTTT. This sequence encodes CASRSITAQRF.

V is TRBV7-2 and J is TRBJ2-3; maybe TRBD1 (5 bases). The J call is uncertain, as TRBJ1-5 better fits the DNA end. The germline V gene encodes CDR1 SGHTA and CDR2 FQGNSA. The CDR3 covers 15 residues. In DNA form, the CDR3 reads TGTGCCAGCAGCTCGAGCGGGAGAGAGACAGATACGCAGCATTTT. This encodes CASSSSGRETDTQHF.

V and J are TRBV2 and TRBJ1-6; 7 positions match TRBD1. The junction had 10 bases not matched to a gene; V was cut back by 8 bases and J by 9 bases. The CDR3 length is 14 residues. Germline V CDR1 and CDR2: SNHLY, FYNNEI. The CDR3 nucleotides are TGTGCCAGCGAGGGACAGCCGGGTGGTTCACCCCTCCACTTT. It specifies CASEGQPGGSPLHF.

This clonotype was seen ten or more times. V usage is TRBV5-1 and J usage is TRBJ2-3, with 7 positions matching TRBD2. V dropped 0 bases and J dropped 1; count of bases not matched to a gene: 8. In germline, CDR1 is SGHRS, CDR2 YFSETQ. The CDR3 has 17 amino acids. DNA for the CDR3: TGCGCCAGCAGCTTGGATCTAGCGGCGGATGGCACAGATACGCAGTATTTT. Its translation: CASSLDLAADGTDTQYF.

This clonotype has ten or more counts. CDR3 region: CASSFRYATDTQYF. The CDR3 region has the DNA TGCGCCAGCAGCTTTCGGTACGCAACAGATACGCAGTATTTT. J is TRBJ2-3 and V is TRBV5-1, with D unresolved. V lost 2 bases and J lost 3, with 10 bases in between. Germline V CDR1 and CDR2: SGHRS, YFSETQ. This CDR3 has 14 amino acids.